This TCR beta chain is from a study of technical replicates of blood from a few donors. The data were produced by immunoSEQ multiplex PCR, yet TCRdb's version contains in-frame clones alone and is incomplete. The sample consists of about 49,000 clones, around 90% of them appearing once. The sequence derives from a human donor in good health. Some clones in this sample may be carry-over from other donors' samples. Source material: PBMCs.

CDR3 sequence reads: CAIRSGDFNTEAFF. The CDR3, as DNA: TGTGCCATACGGTCAGGGGATTTCAACACTGAAGCTTTCTTT. The chain has TRBV10-3 and TRBJ1-1; a weak D match, TRBD1 (6 bases). The CDR3 totals 14 residues. The V gene's germline CDR1 is ENHRY and CDR2 SYGVKD. Trimming stripped 9 bases from V and 2 bases from J, with 16 bases between.